The 3 T cell receptor beta chains presented below share a single source sample, sequenced in a study of human T cells and chemical hapten exposure. TCRdb reprocessed the RACE reads with MiXCR, giving one entry per CDR3 protein. The data show approximately 90,000 distinct CDR3 sequences, about 9% seen once. Described time point: pre-sensitization, week 0. Treatment reported: therapeutic diphenylcyclopropenone sensitization with weekly scalp DPC. Sequenced here: whole blood, sampled in connection with sensitization to the hapten diphenylcyclopropenone (DPC). All receptors come from a man aged 35 to 55 with alopecia areata. Some clones in this sample may be carry-over from other donors' samples.

This clonotype was recorded at least ten times. The chain recombines TRBV29-1 with TRBJ2-2, with 8 bases lining up with TRBD2. V dropped 3 bases and J dropped 4; count of bases not matched to a gene: 4. CDR3 length: 14 amino acids. CDR1 is SQVTM and CDR2 is ANQGSEA in the germline V gene. The CDR3 DNA reads TGCAGCGTTGACCCTAGCGGGCTCACCGGGGAGCTGTTTTTT. Protein: CSVDPSGLTGELFF.

In its sample, this clonotype was seen many times. V gene TRBV20-1 combines with J gene TRBJ2-3; 9 bases map to TRBD1. This CDR3 spans 13 amino acids. V shed 4 bases, J shed 6 bases, and the junction held 5 bases outside the gene matches. Germline CDR1 reads DFQATT; CDR2 reads SNEGSKA (reference sequence). CDR3 nucleotides: TGCAGTGCTAAAGACAGGGGGGGGGATACGCAGTATTTT. Its translation is CSAKDRGGDTQYF.

The V and J genes are TRBV6-8 and TRBJ2-5; no clear D gene. This CDR3 region has 14 residues. The V gene's germline CDR1 is MNHGY and CDR2 SAAAGT. V was trimmed by 1 base and J by 2 bases, leaving 8 bases between them. The CDR3 DNA sequence: TGTGCCAGCAGTTACTTTGGACCGCAAGAGACCCAGTACTTC. This translates into CASSYFGPQETQYF.